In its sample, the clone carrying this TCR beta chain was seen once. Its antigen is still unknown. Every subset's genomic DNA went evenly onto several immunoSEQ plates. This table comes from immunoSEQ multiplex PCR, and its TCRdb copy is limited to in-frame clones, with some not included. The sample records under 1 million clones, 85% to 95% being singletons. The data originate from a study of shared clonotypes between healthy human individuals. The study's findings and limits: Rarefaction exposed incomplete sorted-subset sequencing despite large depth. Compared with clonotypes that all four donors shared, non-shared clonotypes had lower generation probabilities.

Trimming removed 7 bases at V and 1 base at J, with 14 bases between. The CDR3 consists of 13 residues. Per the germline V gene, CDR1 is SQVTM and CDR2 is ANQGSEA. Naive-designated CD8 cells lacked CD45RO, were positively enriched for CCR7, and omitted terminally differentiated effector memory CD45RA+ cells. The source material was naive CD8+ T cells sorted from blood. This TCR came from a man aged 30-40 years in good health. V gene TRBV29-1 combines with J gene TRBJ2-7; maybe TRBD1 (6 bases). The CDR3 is CSGRSGDSYEQYF. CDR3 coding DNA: TGCAGCGGCCGCTCAGGGGATTCCTACGAGCAGTACTTC.